Below are 5 T cell receptor beta chains sequenced from a single sample in a study of T-cell memory formation after mild COVID-19. TCRdb re-called the 5' RACE reads with MiXCR, one entry per CDR3 protein. Of approximately 560,000 distinct CDR3 sequences listed, about 18% are singletons. The sample taken for sequencing was PBMCs or a T cell subset sorted from them (not recorded which). Receptor source: an adult woman who had mild COVID-19 (a few samples of this study predate the infection). Cell type and time point are not known.

This chain connects TRBV11-2 to TRBJ2-7; no reliable D call. V was cut by 0 bases and J by 5 bases, with 11 bases left in between. The CDR3 consists of 14 residues. Germline CDR1 is SGHAT and CDR2 is FQNNGV. The CDR3 DNA sequence: TGTGCCAGCAGCTTAGATATCATAGGGAACGAGCAGTACTTC. Protein sequence: CASSLDIIGNEQYF.

This clonotype was counted a few times. V and J are TRBV12-3 or TRBV12-4 and TRBJ2-3; 10 bases match TRBD2. The CDR3 runs to 16 residues. Trimming took 10 bases from V and 2 from J; bases not matched to a gene: 12. The CDR3 is CATRQSGRALTDTQYF. As DNA, the CDR3 is TGTGCCACCAGGCAGAGCGGGAGGGCTCTCACAGATACGCAGTATTTT.

The chain combines TRBV5-5 with TRBJ1-1, with 8 bases fitting TRBD1. The junction had 4 bases not matched to a gene; V was cut back by 4 bases and J by 5 bases. Germline V gene sequence: CDR1 SGHKS, CDR2 YYEKEE (reference sequence). This CDR3 is 13 amino acids long. The CDR3 loop reads CASSTWTGTEAFF. The CDR3 DNA is TGTGCCAGCAGCACTTGGACAGGGACTGAAGCTTTCTTT.

This clonotype was counted between two and nine times. V usage is TRBV10-3 and J usage is TRBJ2-1; 7 bases align to TRBD2. CDR1 and CDR2 (germline): ENHRY, SYGVKD. This CDR3 is 14 amino acids long. J lost 6 bases, V lost 6 bases, and 8 bases had no gene match. The CDR3 DNA follows: TGTGCCATCAGACCAGTAGCGGGCCCCAATGAGCAGTTCTTC. This gives the protein CAIRPVAGPNEQFF.

This clonotype was observed a handful of times. This chain connects TRBV5-1 to TRBJ2-1; 8 positions agree with TRBD2. CDR3 size: 14 residues. Per germline, CDR1 SGHRS and CDR2 YFSETQ. V was pared by 3 bases and J by 5 bases, with 4 bases of the junction left unmatched. The CDR3 protein is CASSSSLADNEQFF. The CDR3 DNA follows: TGCGCCAGCAGCTCATCACTAGCGGACAATGAGCAGTTCTTC.